This record concerns one TCR beta chain sequence. The antigen is unknown. It was with random hexamers that roughly 0.45 to 1 ug RNA was reverse transcribed. Via MiXCR, TCRdb re-called the immunoSEQ multiplex PCR reads, giving one row per CDR3 protein. The sample shows 100,000 to 150,000 distinct CDR3 sequences, around 96% of them seen only once. Negative isolation yielded the CD8+ and CD4+ T cells, while FACS enriched the TEMRA cells. V gave up 1 base and J gave up 9 bases, with 13 bases separating them. This CDR3 spans 14 amino acids. Germline V CDR1 and CDR2: GTSNPN, SVGIG (reference sequence). This specimen comes from a study of CD8 T cells in Susac syndrome. Overall study results and limits: Clonal expansion involving Susac CD8+ cells peaked in TEMRA cells and active patients.

V is TRBV30 and J is TRBJ1-6; no clear D. Sequenced input: CD8+ T cells from PBMCs. This TCR was sampled from a human donor with Susac syndrome. The CDR3 reads CAWSEGTGTSPLHF. In nucleotides, the CDR3 is TGTGCCTGGAGTGAAGGAACCGGCACTTCACCCCTCCACTTT.